Presented here are 17 T cell receptor beta chains from one specimen sequenced in a study of cytomegalovirus exposure and HLA in healthy donors. PCR employed 60 Vbeta and 13 Jbeta primers. Data came from immunoSEQ multiplex PCR; TCRdb stores just in-frame clones and leaves some out. The data include over 100,000 clones; the top ten clones carry more than 1.5%. The sequenced material came from PBMCs. These receptors were taken from a woman in her 40s in good health and CMV-seropositive.

The rearrangement joins TRBV2 to TRBJ2-1, with unresolved D. From germline, CDR1 is SNHLY and CDR2 FYNNEI. The V end lost 7 bases, the J end lost 0 bases, and 13 bases lay between the germline ends. The CDR3 runs to 15 residues. CDR3 region: CASKKRVSSYNEQFF. CDR3 DNA sequence: TGTGCCAGCAAAAAGCGAGTCAGCTCCTACAATGAGCAGTTCTTC.

The gene calls are TRBV30 and TRBJ2-3; 7 bases align to TRBD2. CDR1 and CDR2 from the germline V gene are GTSNPN and SVGIG (reference sequence). The CDR3 has 15 amino acids. V lost 1 base to trimming and J lost 2 bases; unmatched junction nucleotides: 6. The CDR3 spells CAWSASSGNTDTQYF. The CDR3 region has the DNA TGTGCCTGGAGTGCGTCTAGCGGAAACACAGATACGCAGTATTTT.

This chain joins TRBV27 and TRBJ1-5, with D perhaps matching TRBD1 (6 bases). CDR1 is MNHEY, CDR2 SMNVEV, per germline (reference sequence). Deletions cut 3 bases from V and 4 bases from J, with 13 bases between. This CDR3 is 15 amino acids long. The CDR3 coding sequence is TGTGCCAGCAGTTTTGGGGGGGCAGCAAATCAGCCCCAGCATTTT. Translated, it gives CASSFGGAANQPQHF.

The CDR3 DNA reads TGTGCCAGCACCAACAGCGCGGGTGATACGCAGTATTTT. It is translated as CASTNSAGDTQYF. The chain employs TRBV6-5 and TRBJ2-3; weak D call: TRBD2 (5 bases). The germline gives CDR1 MNHEY, CDR2 SVGAGI. Trimming shortened V by 7 bases and J by 6 bases, and 14 bases separated the two germline ends. The CDR3 runs 13 residues.

This rearrangement joins TRBV5-1 to TRBJ2-1; TRBD2 matches at 8 bases. With 0 bases clipped from V and 6 bases from J, the junction kept 5 bases outside the gene matches. Germline values: CDR1 SGHRS, CDR2 YFSETQ. The CDR3 sequence is 15 residues long. The CDR3 spells CASSLDGRAVNEQFF. CDR3 in DNA: TGCGCCAGCAGCTTGGACGGGAGGGCCGTCAATGAGCAGTTCTTC.

This chain links TRBV29-1 with TRBJ1-2; unclear D gene. In germline, CDR1 is SQVTM, CDR2 ANQGSEA. The CDR3 runs 10 residues. V lost 5 bases, J lost 6 bases, and 7 bases lay in between. Here the CDR3 DNA reads TGCAGCGTTTTGCAGGATGGCTACACCTTC. Its translation is CSVLQDGYTF.

This chain uses TRBV6-6 with TRBJ2-1; 9 positions match TRBD1. Germline CDR1 reads MNHNY; CDR2 reads SVGAGI (reference sequence). There are 15 residues in the CDR3. Trimming at V came to 6 bases and at J to 2 bases, leaving 5 bases not matched to a gene. The CDR3 DNA follows: TGTGCCAGCAGGCCGGGACAGGGTACCTACAATGAGCAGTTCTTC. It is translated as CASRPGQGTYNEQFF.

The chain links TRBV19 to TRBJ2-6, with 8 bases aligning to TRBD1. J lost 0 bases, V lost 10 bases, and 11 bases had no gene match. The length of the CDR3 is 17 residues. Germline V CDR1 and CDR2: LNHDA, SQIVND (reference sequence). The DNA of the CDR3 is TGTGCCAACGGACCGGGACAGGCGGTCTCTGGGGCCAACGTCCTGACTTTC. This encodes CANGPGQAVSGANVLTF.

The chain combines TRBV6-4 with TRBJ2-3, with 7 bases identical to TRBD2. This CDR3 comprises 16 residues. Trimming at V came to 0 bases and at J to 6 bases, leaving 9 bases not matched to a gene. Germline V gene sequence: CDR1 MRHNA, CDR2 SNTAGT. The CDR3 bases are TGTGCCAGCAGTGACTCGGGAGGGGCTTTGAGGGATACGCAGTATTTT. Translated: CASSDSGGALRDTQYF.

The rearrangement uses TRBV28 and TRBJ2-2; 12 bases match TRBD2. CDR3 size: 15 residues. The ends lost 5 bases at V and 6 bases at J; junction bases unmatched: 4. Germline CDR1 and CDR2: MDHEN and SYDVKM. DNA of the CDR3: TGTGCCAGCAGTCTAGCGGGAGGGTCCCCCGGGGAGCTGTTTTTT. Its protein product is CASSLAGGSPGELFF.

The chain recombines TRBV6-1 with TRBJ2-2, with D maybe TRBD1 (7 bases). V was clipped by 4 bases and J by 5 bases, with 8 bases between them. The CDR3 is 13 amino acids. In germline, CDR1 is MNHNS, CDR2 SASEGT. The CDR3 protein is CASSAGGTGELFF. CDR3 sequence (DNA): TGTGCCAGCAGTGCAGGGGGGACCGGGGAGCTGTTTTTT.

The chain joins TRBV7-8 to TRBJ2-2; TRBD2 might be the D (6 bases). The CDR3 length is 21 residues. In germline, CDR1 is SGHVS, CDR2 FQNEAQ. Between the trimmed V and J ends, which lost 2 bases and 4 bases, there was a span of 29 bases. The DNA of the CDR3 is TGTGCCAGCAGCTTATCGAGTAGCGGCCCCGTAACGCCCAACCCCACCGGGGAGCTGTTTTTT. It is translated as CASSLSSSGPVTPNPTGELFF.

V and J are TRBV18 and TRBJ1-3, with 8 bases lining up with TRBD1. V dropped 4 bases and J dropped 0; count of bases not matched to a gene: 5. Germline V CDR1 and CDR2: KGHSH, LQKENI. This CDR3 has 16 residues. The CDR3 DNA follows: TGTGCCAGCTCACAACCGGGACAGGTCTCTGGAAACACCATATATTTT. Amino acids: CASSQPGQVSGNTIYF.

This CDR3 reads CASSEALGGEKFF. The CDR3 DNA reads TGTGCCAGCAGTGAAGCGCTGGGGGGAGAGAAGTTCTTC. V and J are TRBV2 and TRBJ2-1, with D perhaps matching TRBD2 (6 bases). V dropped 0 bases and J dropped 14 bases, with 14 bases sitting between them. This CDR3 is 13 amino acids long. CDR1 and CDR2 from the germline V gene are SNHLY and FYNNEI.

The J gene is TRBJ1-5, the V gene TRBV14, with D maybe TRBD1 (5 bases). The CDR3 covers 13 residues. Germline assignment: CDR1 SGHDN and CDR2 FVKESK. Trimming removed 5 bases from V and 4 bases from J, with 9 bases in between. CDR3 region: CASSAGRNQPQHF. In DNA form, the CDR3 reads TGTGCCAGCAGCGCAGGGAGGAATCAGCCCCAGCATTTT. Drawing the rest from reference TRBV14 and TRBJ1-5, the complete variable domain is EAGVTQFPSHSVIEKGQTVTLRCDPISGHDNLYWYRRVMGKEIKFLLHFVKESKQDESGMPNNRFLAERTGGTYSTLKVQPAELEDSGVYFCASSAGRNQPQHFGDGTRLSIL.

Notes on this clone: The sample carries other DNA sequences with the same CDR3. J is TRBJ2-1 and V is TRBV18, with 8 bases that match TRBD1. Losses at the gene ends were 6 bases for V and 4 bases for J; bases not matched to a gene: 5. Germline values: CDR1 KGHSH, CDR2 LQKENI. The CDR3 runs 14 residues. The CDR3 nucleotides are TGTGCCAGCTCGCCTGGGACAGGATACAATGAGCAGTTCTTC. It codes for CASSPGTGYNEQFF.

The V call is TRBV29-1, the J call TRBJ1-2; TRBD1 might be the D (6 bases). Germline CDR1 is SQVTM and CDR2 is ANQGSEA. V lost 4 bases, J lost 2 bases, and 17 bases lay in between. The CDR3 extends over 15 amino acids. The CDR3 sequence is CSVGRRDNRNYGYTF. In DNA, the CDR3 is TGCAGCGTTGGGAGACGGGACAACCGAAACTATGGCTACACCTTC.